Listed here are 30 T cell receptor beta chains from one sample, sequenced in a study of T cells after yellow fever vaccination. Each CDR3 protein gets one entry after TCRdb re-called the 5' RACE reads with MiXCR. The sample shows 150,000 to 200,000 distinct CDR3 sequences, approximately 9.7% of them seen only once. This sample comprised CD8+ T cells sorted from PBMCs, obtained 45 days after the yellow fever booster vaccination. The receptors were sampled from a man aged 18 to 29 who received the YFV17D yellow fever vaccine.

In its sample, this clonotype was seen a few times. The chain couples TRBV3-1 to TRBJ2-3, with a tentative D call TRBD2 (6 bases). This CDR3 spans 16 amino acids. Germline CDR1 reads LGHDT; CDR2 reads YNNKEL (reference sequence). The V end lost 1 base, the J end lost 0 bases, and 11 bases lay between the germline ends. The chain's CDR3 is CASSQGRLGSTDTQYF. The CDR3 bases are TGTGCCAGCAGCCAAGGACGACTAGGGAGCACAGATACGCAGTATTTT.

This rearrangement joins TRBV7-3 to TRBJ2-1, with D tentatively TRBD2 (6 bases). Trimming took 5 bases from V and 6 from J, leaving 17 bases between them. This CDR3 contains 15 residues. The germline V gene has CDR1 SGHTA and CDR2 FQGTGA. CDR3 nucleotide sequence: TGTGCCAGCAGCCTAAGAGAGACTAGTAGCAATGAGCAGTTCTTC. Amino acids: CASSLRETSSNEQFF. Drawing the rest from reference TRBV7-3 and TRBJ2-1, the complete variable domain is GAGVSQTPSNKVTEKGKYVELRCDPISGHTALYWYRQSLGQGPEFLIYFQGTGAADDSGLPNDRFFAVRPEGSVSTLKIQRTERGDSAVYLCASSLRETSSNEQFFGPGTRLTVL.

This chain connects TRBV14 to TRBJ1-6, with 12 bases aligning to TRBD1. V dropped 6 bases and J dropped 10; count of bases not matched to a gene: 16. Germline CDR1 and CDR2: SGHDN and FVKESK. The CDR3 loop spans 18 amino acids. CDR3 sequence: CASSQRRRDRGRDSPLHF. The DNA of the CDR3 is TGTGCCAGCAGTCAGAGACGACGGGACAGGGGGCGGGACTCACCCCTCCACTTT.

The V call is TRBV4-1, the J call TRBJ1-2, with D unresolved. The germline gives CDR1 MGHRA, CDR2 YSYEKL. This CDR3 region has 15 residues. Trimming shortened V by 0 bases and J by 2 bases, and 10 bases separated the two germline ends. The CDR3: CASSQEPGNNYGYTF. CDR3 coding DNA: TGCGCCAGCAGCCAAGAGCCGGGGAACAACTATGGCTACACCTTC.

The chain joins TRBV20-1 to TRBJ2-2; 7 bases match TRBD2. CDR1 and CDR2 from the germline V gene are DFQATT and SNEGSKA (reference sequence). V lost 1 base, J lost 2 bases, and 10 bases stayed unmatched. The CDR3 consists of 17 residues. DNA for the CDR3: TGCAGTGCTAGAGTAATCGTGGCTAGCGGCAACACCGGGGAGCTGTTTTTT. This codes for CSARVIVASGNTGELFF.

This clonotype was detected a few times. The chain employs TRBV6-2 or TRBV6-3 and TRBJ2-7; D is unclear. Trimming left V 7 bases short and J 0 bases short, with 16 bases between. The germline gives CDR1 MNHEY, CDR2 SVGEGT. CDR3 length: 15 residues. The CDR3 loop reads CASTPDGSSSYEQYV. The CDR3 DNA sequence: TGTGCCAGCACCCCCGACGGGTCTAGCTCCTACGAGCAGTACGTC.

The J gene is TRBJ2-7, the V gene TRBV6-2 or TRBV6-3; D is unresolved. Germline CDR1 and CDR2: MNHEY and SVGEGT. This CDR3 has 12 amino acids. Deletions cut 1 base from V and 4 bases from J, with 5 bases between. The CDR3 DNA is TGTGCCAGCAGTTACTACGGGTACGAGCAGTACTTC. Its translation: CASSYYGYEQYF.

The V call is TRBV25-1, the J call TRBJ1-2; D remains unclear. This CDR3 region has 10 residues. CDR1 and CDR2 (germline): MGHDK, SYGVNS. Trimming removed 7 bases from V and 6 bases from J, with 6 bases in between. The DNA for the CDR3 is TGTGCCAGCAAGGAGGATGGCTACACCTTC. Translated, it gives CASKEDGYTF.

This clonotype was picked up a small number of times. The chain recombines TRBV3-1 with TRBJ2-3; 9 bases align to TRBD2. J was trimmed by 5 bases and V by 0 bases; bases with no gene match: 12. CDR3 length equals 18 residues. Germline CDR1 is LGHDT and CDR2 is YNNKEL (reference sequence). CDR3: CASSQDLFAGGPGDTQYF. CDR3 coding DNA: TGTGCCAGCAGCCAAGATCTTTTTGCGGGGGGGCCGGGAGATACGCAGTATTTT.

This clonotype has ten or more counts. The rearrangement joins TRBV5-1 to TRBJ2-1; TRBD2 might be the D (6 bases). This CDR3 contains 11 residues. CDR1 and CDR2 from the germline V gene are SGHRS and YFSETQ. The V end lost 4 bases, the J end lost 15 bases, and 14 bases lay between the germline ends. The CDR3 loop is CASSLNGGAFF. CDR3 nucleotides: TGCGCCAGCAGCCTGAACGGGGGAGCGTTCTTC.

This sequence joins TRBV7-9 and TRBJ1-1, with 7 bases aligning to TRBD1. The CDR3 sequence is 13 residues long. In germline, CDR1 is SEHNR, CDR2 FQNEAQ (reference sequence). Unmatched junction bases numbered 8, after V lost 8 bases and J lost 5 bases. The CDR3 nucleotides read TGTGCCAGCCTCGATCAGGGGGTAACTGAAGCTTTCTTT. As protein: CASLDQGVTEAFF. Variable domain in full (rest from reference TRBV7-9 and TRBJ1-1): DTGVSQNPRHKITKRGQNVTFRCDPISEHNRLYWYRQTLGQGPEFLTYFQNEAQLEKSRLLSDRFSAERPKGSFSTLEIQRTEQGDSAMYLCASLDQGVTEAFFGQGTRLTVV.

This clonotype was detected many times. This chain connects TRBV4-3 to TRBJ2-4, with no clear D. The germline gives CDR1 LGHNA, CDR2 YSLEER. There are 17 residues in the CDR3. V was cut by 0 bases and J by 5 bases, with 17 bases left in between. The CDR3 coding sequence is TGCGCCAGCAGCCAAGATTTGGGTTCGCCTGCGCAAAACATTCAGTACTTC. It yields the protein CASSQDLGSPAQNIQYF.

This chain links TRBV6-2 or TRBV6-3 with TRBJ2-3, with D perhaps TRBD1 or TRBD2 (6 bases each). The ends were cut back, 5 bases at V and 2 bases at J, with 29 bases in the middle. The CDR3 runs 20 residues. CDR1 and CDR2 (germline): MNHEY, SVGEGT. The chain's CDR3 is CASSLTDPTRGVETTDTQYF. DNA for the CDR3: TGTGCCAGCAGTCTCACGGACCCAACTAGGGGGGTGGAAACCACAGATACGCAGTATTTT.

This clonotype occurred a few times. V usage is TRBV4-3 and J usage is TRBJ1-1, with D possibly TRBD1 on 5 matching bases. Looked up from germline, CDR1 is LGHNA and CDR2 is YSLEER. The V gene lost 1 base and the J gene lost 3 bases, with 9 bases spanning the gap. This CDR3 is built from 14 residues. The CDR3 nucleotides are TGCGCCAGCAGCCAAGTGGGGGGTCACACTGAAGCTTTCTTT. This codes for CASSQVGGHTEAFF.

This clonotype was recorded a few times. This chain connects TRBV25-1 to TRBJ1-1; D possibly corresponds to TRBD1 (5 bases). The V end was cut by 7 bases, the J end by 4 bases, with 13 bases between. The CDR3 is 13 residues long. Germline V gene data show CDR1 as MGHDK and CDR2 as SYGVNS. Here the CDR3 reads CASNEQGSTEAFF. CDR3 sequence (DNA): TGTGCCAGCAACGAGCAGGGAAGCACTGAAGCTTTCTTT.

A few counts support this clonotype. The chain recombines TRBV7-9 with TRBJ1-1, with 7 bases identical to TRBD1. The CDR3 is 20 amino acids. CDR1 and CDR2 from the germline V gene are SEHNR and FQNEAQ (reference sequence). The V gene end was trimmed by 4 bases and the J gene end by 0 bases; junction bases not matched to a gene: 20. The CDR3 DNA reads TGTGCCAGCAGCTCATCGGTGGAGGGGGCGGTATTTTCGATGAACACTGAAGCTTTCTTT. Amino acid sequence: CASSSSVEGAVFSMNTEAFF.

This clonotype has at least ten counts. J is TRBJ2-2 and V is TRBV4-1; D remains ambiguous. V was pared by 0 bases and J by 7 bases, with 15 bases between. In germline, CDR1 is MGHRA, CDR2 YSYEKL. CDR3 size: 16 residues. The DNA for the CDR3 is TGCGCCAGCAGCCAAGATCTCGAACCAGCGTTCGGGGAGCTGTTTTTT. Protein: CASSQDLEPAFGELFF.

This chain connects TRBV4-3 to TRBJ2-7, with D perhaps TRBD1 or TRBD2 (5 bases each). CDR1 and CDR2 (germline): LGHNA, YSLEER. V was clipped by 0 bases and J by 0 bases, with 9 bases between them. The CDR3 has 15 residues. The CDR3 nucleotides are TGCGCCAGCAGCCAAGAGTGGGGGAACTCCTACGAGCAGTACGTC. Its protein is CASSQEWGNSYEQYV.

The chain joins TRBV7-2 to TRBJ2-5; D possibly corresponds to TRBD1 (5 bases). Trimming removed 5 bases at V and 5 bases at J, with 18 bases between. Germline-derived CDR1 and CDR2 are SGHTA and FQGNSA. The CDR3 consists of 15 residues. The CDR3 loop reads CASSTRQRTIETQYF. In DNA, the CDR3 is TGTGCCAGCAGCACTCGACAGAGGACCATCGAGACCCAGTACTTC.

This chain joins TRBV3-1 and TRBJ2-3; 10 bases are shared with TRBD2. The CDR3 sequence is 15 residues long. Per the germline V gene, CDR1 is LGHDT and CDR2 is YNNKEL (reference sequence). V dropped 4 bases and J dropped 3; count of bases not matched to a gene: 4. The CDR3 is CASSPAGGPTDTQYF. Here the CDR3 DNA reads TGTGCCAGCAGCCCAGCGGGGGGGCCGACAGATACGCAGTATTTT.

The table lists this clonotype with a few counts. CDR3 amino acids: CASSQRQGTQYF. CDR3 DNA sequence: TGCGCCAGCAGCCAAAGACAGGGTACGCAGTATTTT. V gene TRBV5-1 combines with J gene TRBJ2-3, with 7 positions matching TRBD1. Germline V lookup: CDR1 SGHRS, CDR2 YFSETQ. V trimming: 4 bases; J trimming: 8 bases; junction bases outside the gene matches: 4. This CDR3 is built from 12 residues. Based on the CDR3 plus reference TRBV5-1 and TRBJ2-3, the full variable domain is KAGVTQTPRYLIKTRGQQVTLSCSPISGHRSVSWYQQTPGQGLQFLFEYFSETQRNKGNFPGRFSGRQFSNSRSEMNVSTLELGDSALYLCASSQRQGTQYFGPGTRLTVL.

The genes are TRBV6-2 or TRBV6-3 and TRBJ2-2; possibly TRBD2 for D (5 bases). The CDR3 is made up of 14 amino acids. In germline, CDR1 is MNHEY, CDR2 SVGEGT. The ends were cut back, 3 bases at V and 5 bases at J, with 10 bases in the middle. The CDR3 spells CASSYLLGTGELFF. CDR3 DNA: TGTGCCAGCAGTTATCTACTAGGGACCGGGGAGCTGTTTTTT.

This chain uses TRBV7-9 with TRBJ1-1; D call uncertain. The CDR3 covers 15 residues. The germline gives CDR1 SEHNR, CDR2 FQNEAQ (reference sequence). V lost 5 bases and J lost 0, with 13 bases in between. The CDR3 DNA sequence: TGTGCCAGCAGCCCGGACGGGAATATGAACACTGAAGCTTTCTTT. Protein product: CASSPDGNMNTEAFF. Combining the CDR3 with reference TRBV7-9 and TRBJ1-1 gives the whole variable domain DTGVSQNPRHKITKRGQNVTFRCDPISEHNRLYWYRQTLGQGPEFLTYFQNEAQLEKSRLLSDRFSAERPKGSFSTLEIQRTEQGDSAMYLCASSPDGNMNTEAFFGQGTRLTVV.

V and J are TRBV7-9 and TRBJ2-3; no reliable D call. Germline V gene data show CDR1 as SEHNR and CDR2 as FQNEAQ (reference sequence). Deletions cut 4 bases from V and 1 base from J, with 9 bases between. The CDR3 extends over 14 amino acids. The CDR3 bases are TGTGCCAGCAGCTCTCAGGACCGCACAGATACGCAGTATTTT. Protein: CASSSQDRTDTQYF.

A few counts support this clonotype. The rearrangement links TRBV5-1 to TRBJ2-3; D gene ambiguous. From germline, CDR1 is SGHRS and CDR2 YFSETQ. The V end was cut by 4 bases, the J end by 5 bases, with 8 bases between. The CDR3 loop spans 12 amino acids. This chain's CDR3 is CASSGDLDTQYF. The CDR3 DNA reads as TGCGCCAGCAGCGGCGACCTAGATACGCAGTATTTT.

The chain has TRBV11-2 and TRBJ2-7, with TRBD1 matching over 9 bases. The CDR3 runs to 14 residues. Trimming removed 7 bases from V and 4 bases from J; junction bases left unmatched: 8. Germline V gives CDR1 SGHAT, CDR2 FQNNGV. For the CDR3, the DNA is TGTGCCAGCAAACCCGCCGGACAGGGGTACGAGCAGTACGTC. It encodes CASKPAGQGYEQYV.

This clonotype was counted only a few times. The genes are TRBV11-2 and TRBJ2-7, with D unclear. This CDR3 is 16 amino acids long. V lost 0 bases to trimming and J lost 6 bases, with 18 bases between them. Germline V gives CDR1 SGHAT, CDR2 FQNNGV. CDR3 coding DNA: TGTGCCAGCAGCTTAGAGGTCCTGGGTAGCCTGGGCGAGCAGTACTTC. It translates to CASSLEVLGSLGEQYF.

This clonotype was picked up a small number of times. The J gene is TRBJ2-7, the V gene TRBV6-5; 9 bases map to TRBD1. CDR1 is MNHEY, CDR2 SVGAGI, per germline. This CDR3 spans 14 amino acids. Losses at the gene ends were 7 bases for V and 3 bases for J; bases not matched to a gene: 7. CDR3 amino acids: CASNVQGANYEQYF. CDR3 coding DNA: TGTGCCAGCAATGTACAGGGGGCGAACTACGAGCAGTACTTC.

In this sample, this clonotype turned up a few times. The V gene is TRBV19, the J gene TRBJ2-1; D remains unclear. V was trimmed by 5 bases and J by 4 bases, leaving 9 bases between them. CDR1 and CDR2 from the germline V gene are LNHDA and SQIVND (reference sequence). The CDR3 contains 13 residues. This CDR3 is CASSVLPYNEQFF. The CDR3 coding sequence is TGTGCCAGTAGTGTCCTACCGTACAATGAGCAGTTCTTC.

In this sample, this clonotype turned up a few times. The gene calls are TRBV7-6 and TRBJ2-3; TRBD1 or TRBD2 may be the D gene (6 bases each). Looked up from germline, CDR1 is SGHVS and CDR2 is FNYEAQ. There are 15 residues in the CDR3. V dropped 4 bases and J dropped 5 bases, with 16 bases sitting between them. The CDR3 DNA sequence: TGTGCCAGCAGCTCTACTAGGGGGGAGGTAGATACGCAGTATTTT. Translated: CASSSTRGEVDTQYF.